The next 26 T cell receptor beta chains were all read from a single sample in a study of long-term antiretroviral therapy in people with HIV. The assay, immunoSEQ v3.0, was run at survey level. Assay used: immunoSEQ multiplex PCR; TCRdb lists only in-frame clones, some missing. There are roughly 35,000 clones in the sample; approximately 85% occur only once, and approximately 4.4% lies in the top ten. This sample comprised unsorted PBMCs, obtained roughly 3.5 years after starting antiretroviral therapy. Receptors were obtained from a young man with HIV.

J is TRBJ2-1 and V is TRBV9, with D possibly being TRBD1 (5 bases). The CDR3 has 17 residues. Trimming stripped 4 bases from V and 7 bases from J, with 24 bases between. Germline CDR1 reads SGDLS; CDR2 reads YYNGEE. CDR3 region: CASSPSNWAGIVNEQFF. The CDR3 DNA follows: TGTGCCAGCAGCCCCAGCAATTGGGCAGGGATTGTGAATGAGCAGTTCTTC.

The chain uses TRBV12-5 and TRBJ1-6; D call uncertain. Trimming stripped 5 bases from V and 2 bases from J, with 13 bases between. The CDR3 spans 16 residues. CDR1 and CDR2 from the germline V gene are LGHNT and FRNRAP. The CDR3 DNA reads as TGTGCTAGTGGTATCCTGACACTTGCCTATAATTCACCCCTCCACTTT. This sequence encodes CASGILTLAYNSPLHF.

The V call is TRBV12-5, the J call TRBJ1-1; D gene unclear. Trimming took 6 bases from V and 0 from J, leaving 11 bases between them. Germline lookup yields CDR1 LGHNT and CDR2 FRNRAP. This CDR3 is built from 14 residues. This CDR3 is CASGAGQVNTEAFF. The CDR3 nucleotides are TGTGCTAGTGGCGCCGGGCAGGTGAACACTGAAGCTTTCTTT. Full variable domain (outside the CDR3, taken from reference TRBV12-5 and TRBJ1-1): DARVTQTPRHKVTEMGQEVTMRCQPILGHNTVFWYRQTMMQGLELLAYFRNRAPLDDSGMPKDRFSAEMPDATLATLKIQPSEPRDSAVYFCASGAGQVNTEAFFGQGTRLTVV.

V gene TRBV5-1 combines with J gene TRBJ1-2; 9 bases fit TRBD1. The germline V gene has CDR1 SGHRS and CDR2 YFSETQ. The CDR3 extends over 16 amino acids. V trimming: 4 bases; J trimming: 8 bases; junction bases outside the gene matches: 15. CDR3 amino acids: CASSPLDRGSEEGYTF. The CDR3 coding sequence is TGCGCCAGCAGCCCCCTAGACAGGGGGAGTGAAGAGGGCTACACCTTC.

The count of this clone is one. The chain employs TRBV4-1 and TRBJ2-1; possible D gene TRBD1, 5 bases. The germline V gene encodes CDR1 MGHRA and CDR2 YSYEKL. The CDR3 extends over 13 amino acids. V lost 6 bases to trimming and J lost 7 bases, with 13 bases between them. CDR3 sequence: CASSSFDSNEQFF. The CDR3 region has the DNA TGCGCCAGCAGTTCATTCGACAGTAATGAGCAGTTCTTC.

Regarding this clone: Other DNA sequences in this specimen translate into the identical CDR3. V is TRBV27 and J is TRBJ1-6, with D possibly matching TRBD1 (6 bases). The CDR3 runs 18 residues. The V end was cut by 4 bases, the J end by 3 bases, with 19 bases between. Looked up from germline, CDR1 is MNHEY and CDR2 is SMNVEV (reference sequence). The CDR3: CASSSRLRDTVYNSPLHF. The DNA of the CDR3 is TGTGCCAGCAGTTCCCGCTTGCGGGACACCGTCTATAATTCACCCCTCCACTTT.

The chain uses TRBV25-1 and TRBJ1-1; TRBD1 matches at 10 bases. The CDR3 sequence is 14 residues long. Per the germline V gene, CDR1 is MGHDK and CDR2 is SYGVNS. The V and J ends lost 4 bases and 5 bases, in that order; junction bases with no gene match: 4. CDR3 sequence reads: CASSGQGAETEAFF. In DNA form, the CDR3 reads TGTGCCAGCAGTGGACAGGGGGCAGAAACTGAAGCTTTCTTT.

This chain joins TRBV6-5 and TRBJ2-3; either TRBD1 or TRBD2 may supply D (5 bases each). The V end lost 4 bases, the J end lost 2 bases, and 13 bases lay between the germline ends. CDR1 is MNHEY and CDR2 is SVGAGI in the germline V gene. The CDR3 extends over 15 amino acids. The CDR3 DNA reads as TGTGCCAGCAGTTTCGGGGACGGGATCACAGATACGCAGTATTTT. It translates to CASSFGDGITDTQYF.

This chain links TRBV2 with TRBJ1-1; D is unresolved. The CDR3 covers 13 residues. Trimming stripped 4 bases from V and 1 base from J, with 7 bases between. Germline assignment: CDR1 SNHLY and CDR2 FYNNEI. DNA for the CDR3: TGTGCCAGCAGTGTAGGCCAGAACACTGAAGCTTTCTTT. Amino acid sequence: CASSVGQNTEAFF.

The rearrangement joins TRBV27 to TRBJ1-5, with 8 bases lining up with TRBD1. Germline values: CDR1 MNHEY, CDR2 SMNVEV (reference sequence). V shed 5 bases and J 6 bases; nucleotides not matched to a gene: 9. This CDR3 is built from 15 residues. CDR3 protein: CASSISTGERQPQHF. DNA for the CDR3: TGTGCCAGCAGTATTTCGACAGGGGAGCGTCAGCCCCAGCATTTT.

Turning to this clone: The junction and the germline gene differ at one end; a read error may be behind it. CDR3 nucleotide sequence: TGTGCCAGCGGTTTCCCTCGGTTTGGAAACACCATATATTTT. Encoded protein: CASGFPRFGNTIYF. The chain recombines TRBV28 with TRBJ1-3; no firm D call. The CDR3 spans 14 residues. Germline CDR1 reads MDHEN; CDR2 reads SYDVKM.

The rearrangement uses TRBV7-2 and TRBJ2-7, with D perhaps TRBD2 (5 bases). CDR3 length: 12 residues. Germline V gene lookup returns CDR1 SGHTA and CDR2 FQGNSA. V gave up 3 bases and J gave up 9 bases, with 12 bases separating them. The CDR3 region has the DNA TGTGCCAGCAGCTTTCCAGGAGGTGGGCAGTACTTC. It yields the protein CASSFPGGGQYF.

The rearrangement uses TRBV4-1 and TRBJ1-3; unclear D gene. Trimming removed 3 bases at V and 2 bases at J, with 14 bases between. Germline loops: CDR1 MGHRA, CDR2 YSYEKL. The CDR3 length is 16 residues. This CDR3 is CASSHPSKTPGNTIYF. CDR3 in DNA: TGCGCCAGCAGCCATCCCTCAAAGACTCCTGGAAACACCATATATTTT.

The rearrangement uses TRBV6-4 and TRBJ1-1; D is undetermined. Germline assignment: CDR1 MRHNA and CDR2 SNTAGT. The V end lost 3 bases, the J end lost 1 base, and 6 bases lay between the germline ends. The CDR3 is 13 amino acids. Here the CDR3 reads CASSDDENTEAFF. The CDR3 DNA sequence: TGTGCCAGCAGTGATGATGAGAACACTGAAGCTTTCTTT.

The rearrangement uses TRBV5-1 and TRBJ1-1; D possibly corresponds to TRBD1 (5 bases). CDR3 length: 15 residues. The germline V gene has CDR1 SGHRS and CDR2 YFSETQ. V was cut by 0 bases and J by 3 bases, with 12 bases left in between. The CDR3 loop reads CASSLAPGRDTEAFF. In nucleotides, the CDR3 is TGCGCCAGCAGCTTGGCTCCAGGGAGGGACACTGAAGCTTTCTTT.

This chain's CDR3 is CASSSRDSYEQYF. As DNA, the CDR3 is TGTGCCAGCTCATCACGGGACAGCTACGAGCAGTACTTC. J is TRBJ2-7 and V is TRBV18, with TRBD1 matching 7 bases. The CDR3 loop spans 13 amino acids. Per germline, CDR1 KGHSH and CDR2 LQKENI. Trimming removed 5 bases from V and 3 bases from J; junction bases left unmatched: 4.

The chain joins TRBV11-3 to TRBJ2-2; D possibly uses TRBD1 or TRBD2 (5 bases each). Germline-derived CDR1 and CDR2 are SGHNT and YENEEA. This CDR3 is 16 amino acids long. V lost 5 bases and J 6 bases, leaving 19 bases between the germline ends. The CDR3 nucleotides are TGTGCCAGCAGCCCCTCCGCAGCAGGGACCGCCGGGGAGCTGTTTTTT. The encoded protein is CASSPSAAGTAGELFF.

The chain employs TRBV5-4 and TRBJ1-1, with a possible D match to TRBD1 (5 bases). The germline CDR1 and CDR2 sequences are SGHNT and YYREEE (reference sequence). Trimming took off 0 bases at V and 3 bases at J, with 12 bases between the two ends. The CDR3 is 15 residues long. CDR3 coding DNA: TGTGCCAGCAGCTTGGCTCCAGGGAGGGACACTGAAGCTTTCTTT. Its translation: CASSLAPGRDTEAFF.

This clone was found once. V and J are TRBV5-4 and TRBJ1-1, with 10 bases fitting TRBD1. The CDR3 is 14 residues long. The junction had 2 bases not matched to a gene; V was cut back by 4 bases and J by 2 bases. Germline-derived CDR1 and CDR2 are SGHNT and YYREEE (reference sequence). The CDR3 nucleotides are TGTGCCAGCAGCCGGGACAGGGGTAACACTGAAGCTTTCTTT. This encodes CASSRDRGNTEAFF.

This clone was observed a few times. The chain recombines TRBV7-9 with TRBJ2-5; D gene ambiguous. The germline gives CDR1 SEHNR, CDR2 FQNEAQ (reference sequence). V was clipped by 5 bases and J by 5 bases, with 18 bases between them. This CDR3 is built from 15 residues. The CDR3 here is CASSAISTEGETQYF. In nucleotides, the CDR3 is TGTGCCAGCAGCGCAATCTCGACCGAAGGGGAGACCCAGTACTTC.

The rearrangement links TRBV4-3 to TRBJ2-3; D gene ambiguous. Germline V gene data show CDR1 as LGHNA and CDR2 as YSLEER. This CDR3 is 14 amino acids long. V was shortened by 0 bases and J by 1 base, with 5 bases between the two germline ends. The CDR3 loop reads CASSQDIGTDTQYF. The CDR3 nucleotides are TGCGCCAGCAGCCAAGACATTGGCACAGATACGCAGTATTTT.

CDR3 loop: CASSQLSGRSYNEQFF. In DNA form, the CDR3 reads TGCGCCAGCAGCCAACTGAGCGGCCGATCCTACAATGAGCAGTTCTTC. The gene calls are TRBV4-3 and TRBJ2-1; TRBD2 might be the D (5 bases). V dropped 2 bases and J dropped 1 base, with 12 bases sitting between them. The CDR3 sequence is 16 residues long. Germline loops: CDR1 LGHNA, CDR2 YSLEER.

The chain carries TRBV27 and TRBJ1-2, with D perhaps matching TRBD1 (5 bases). CDR1 is MNHEY and CDR2 is SMNVEV in the germline V gene (reference sequence). With 2 bases removed from V and 4 bases from J, the gap between germline ends came to 11 bases. The CDR3 has 14 amino acids. CDR3 amino acids: CASSLGAGSYGYTF. The DNA for the CDR3 is TGTGCCAGCAGTTTAGGGGCAGGTAGCTATGGCTACACCTTC.

This clone was seen a handful of times. The chain employs TRBV7-6 and TRBJ2-7, with 9 positions matching TRBD1. The CDR3 has 14 amino acids. The trim removed 1 base at V and 2 bases at J, leaving 0 bases unmatched. Germline-derived CDR1 and CDR2 are SGHVS and FNYEAQ. The CDR3 loop reads CASSLGTGAYEQYF. DNA of the CDR3: TGTGCCAGCAGCTTAGGGACAGGGGCCTACGAGCAGTACTTC.

The CDR3 is CASSLAVTGGYEQYF. In DNA, the CDR3 is TGTGCCAGCAGCTTAGCGGTGACAGGGGGCTACGAGCAGTACTTC. J is TRBJ2-7 and V is TRBV7-6; 9 nucleotides align to TRBD1. The V gene's germline CDR1 is SGHVS and CDR2 FNYEAQ. Trimming took 0 bases from V and 3 from J; bases not matched to a gene: 3. The CDR3 length is 15 residues.

V gene TRBV2 combines with J gene TRBJ2-7; 9 bases agree with TRBD1. CDR1 is SNHLY, CDR2 FYNNEI, per germline. The ends lost 4 bases at V and 1 base at J; junction bases unmatched: 11. The length of the CDR3 is 17 residues. The CDR3: CASSGRGTGTGSYEQYF. Written as DNA, the CDR3 is TGTGCCAGCAGTGGACGGGGGACAGGGACGGGATCCTACGAGCAGTACTTC.